This T cell receptor (beta chain) originates from a study of blood T cells in healthy people across ages (dated by TCRdb to between 2014 and 2017). Background for the entire study: In model experiments, template switching captured roughly one uniquely barcoded TCR beta cDNA molecule for every two T cells. Donors were grouped into four age groups: young (average about 15 years), middle-aged (39), aged (roughly 62) and long-lived (about 89). To track age-related changes in TCR beta repertoire diversity, the study relied on deep sequencing normalized with unique cDNA molecular identifiers. Donors of different ages were randomly distributed across sequencing lanes to avoid experimental bias. Two additional independent replicas of 1 million unique cDNA reads from the same blood draw were analyzed for two donors (one aged 18 to 30 and one aged 80 or older).

As encoded in the germline V gene, CDR1 is SGHTA while CDR2 is FQGNSA. The cysteine opens and the phenylalanine closes a CDR3 of 16 amino acids. CDR3 DNA is the only sequence kept; it has 48 bases, read in frame from the first base. What the research found in general, with its limitations: As age increased, observed TCR beta diversity per million T cells dropped in a roughly linear way, and a significant reduction was already evident by age 40. The CMV infection status of donors was not known, potentially confounding age-related changes in expanded clonotypes. The long-lived group showed more naive CD4+ T cells, fewer expanded clones and increased TCR diversity than the aged group, suggesting age selection. Conclusive comparison of naive and antigen-experienced compartments was prevented by the profiling of bulk unsorted PBMCs. Estimates of total diversity based on one million sequenced T cells were considered lower bounds and underestimates. Observed TCR beta diversity correlated strongly with the percentage of naive T cells measured by flow cytometry.

Receptor libraries were prepared by 5' RACE. These reads were obtained on an Illumina HiSeq 2500. A second roughly 6 to 12 cycle PCR used a sample-barcoded 5' primer and a J-beta primer mix. Each TCR beta cDNA molecule received a unique molecular identifier from a template-switch 5' adaptor carrying 12 random nucleotides. Each sample yielded at least 2.5 million CDR3-containing paired-end reads. All of the RNA was converted into first-strand cDNA using the Mint cDNA synthesis kit, with a TRBC-specific oligonucleotide serving as the primer. After uracil-DNA glycosylase treatment, a first 18-cycle PCR used universal primers M1SS and BC2_uni_R on all cDNA. On the authors' methods: Each sample was normalized by randomly selecting 1 million high-quality reads, each carrying a distinct molecular identifier. Instead of being binned into consensus sequences, reads with shared molecular identifiers were discarded. CDR3 identification, clonotype clustering and error correction used MiTCR with a Q25 quality threshold and the strictest error-elimination algorithm. Lower-bound total TCR beta diversity was estimated with a nonparametric unseen species model using Euler transformation. The public reads were quality trimmed at Q25 with fastp and then assembled into clones with MiXCR by TCRdb, keeping productive beta chains. Entries are consolidated by CDR3 protein sequence, retaining the most common genes and DNA. These V and J calls derive from TCRdb rather than the authors' analysis. Present in this sample are 700,000 to 850,000 distinct CDR3 sequences, approximately 55% of which were seen just once. The ten largest clones capture about two fifths of the sample.

Donors were around 37 systemically healthy Caucasian individuals from Russia aged about 6 to 100 years. About 10 milliliters of peripheral blood were drawn from each donor into EDTA-treated Vacutainer tubes. Ficoll-Paque density-gradient centrifugation was used to isolate PBMCs, with at least 7 million per sample. Trizol reagent was used to extract total RNA from the PBMCs, yielding at least 5 micrograms per sample. For every donor, an aliquot of PBMCs went through flow cytometry to measure the percentages of naive CD45RAhigh/CD27high T cells. Notes on this clonotype: Its binding antigen is unknown. At one end the junction does not follow the germline gene, possibly because of a read error.

Recombination joined TRBV7-2 with TRBJ1-6; TRBD1 is a possible D gene, resting on 5 matching bases. This TCR was sampled from an elderly man in good health. The sequenced sample was blood. CDR3 protein: CVSSLETGTQGSPLHF. The bases read TGTGTCAGCAGCTTAGAAACCGGGACCCAGGGTTCACCCCTCCACTTT.